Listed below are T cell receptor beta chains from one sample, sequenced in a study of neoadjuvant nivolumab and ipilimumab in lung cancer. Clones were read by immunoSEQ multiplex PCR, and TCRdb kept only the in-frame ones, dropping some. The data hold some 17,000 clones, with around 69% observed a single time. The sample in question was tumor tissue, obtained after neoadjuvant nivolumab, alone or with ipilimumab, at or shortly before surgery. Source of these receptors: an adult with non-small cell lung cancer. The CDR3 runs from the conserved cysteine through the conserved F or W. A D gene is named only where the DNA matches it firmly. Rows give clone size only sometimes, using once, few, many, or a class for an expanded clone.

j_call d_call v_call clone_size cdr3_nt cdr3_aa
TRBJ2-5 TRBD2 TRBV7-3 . TGTGCCAGCAGCTTAGGCGTCACCGGGGGGAGTGAGACCCAGTACTTC CASSLGVTGGSETQYF
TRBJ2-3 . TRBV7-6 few TGTGCCAGCAGCTTAGTTCGTACAGCTCTCACAGATACGCAGTATTTT CASSLVRTALTDTQYF
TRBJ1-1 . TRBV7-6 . TGTGCCAGCAGCTTAGGAGGGGTGAACACTGAAGCTTTCTTT CASSLGGVNTEAFF
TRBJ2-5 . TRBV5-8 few TGTGCCAGCCGGACTAAGACCCAGTACTTC CASRTKTQYF
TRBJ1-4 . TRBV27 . TGTGCCAGCAAGACGCGGACAGTTGCAACTAATGAAAAACTGTTTTTT CASKTRTVATNEKLFF
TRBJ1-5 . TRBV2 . TGTGCCAGCGTCAAGGAGGGGAATCAGCCCCAGCATTTT CASVKEGNQPQHF
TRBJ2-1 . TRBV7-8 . TGTGCCAGCAGCTCCAACCGACAGTTCGATACCTACAATGAGCAGTTCTTC CASSSNRQFDTYNEQFF
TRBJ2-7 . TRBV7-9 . TGTGCCAGCAGCTCCGACAGTGTAAGCTCCTACGAGCAGTACTTC CASSSDSVSSYEQYF
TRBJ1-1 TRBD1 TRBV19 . TGTGCCAGTAGTATAGACAGAGCTGGGGGACAGGGGAACACTGAAGCTTTCTTT CASSIDRAGGQGNTEAFF
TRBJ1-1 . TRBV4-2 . TGTGCCAGCAGCCAAGAGGTGGGTTTGAACACTGAAGCTTTCTTT CASSQEVGLNTEAFF
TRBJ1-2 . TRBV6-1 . TGTGCCAGCAGTCTACAGGATAACTATGGCTACACCTTC CASSLQDNYGYTF
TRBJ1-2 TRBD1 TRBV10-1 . TGCGCCAGCAGCGTGGACAGGGATCATGGCTACACCTTC CASSVDRDHGYTF
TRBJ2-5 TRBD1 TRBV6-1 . TGTGCCAGCAGTCGCTTACAGGGGGGTCAAGAGACCCAGTACTTC CASSRLQGGQETQYF
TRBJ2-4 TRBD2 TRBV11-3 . TGTGCCAGCAGCTTAGGTAGCGGGCGAGCCAAAAACATTCAGTACTTC CASSLGSGRAKNIQYF
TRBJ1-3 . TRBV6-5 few TGTGCCAGCAGTTACTCGCACAGGGAGGCTGGAAACACCATATATTTT CASSYSHREAGNTIYF
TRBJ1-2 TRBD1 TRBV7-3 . TGTGCCAGCAGCACCGACCCCGGGACAGGAAAGGGCTACACCTTC CASSTDPGTGKGYTF
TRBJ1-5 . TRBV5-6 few TGTGCCAGCAGCTTGGGGCAGGGTCACGTCAATCAGCCCCAGCATTTT CASSLGQGHVNQPQHF
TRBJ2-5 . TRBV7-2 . TGTGCCAGCAGCTTAGCAGGGGGGTACCAAGAGACCCAGTACTTC CASSLAGGYQETQYF
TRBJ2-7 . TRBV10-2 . TGCGCCAGCAGTTCGACGGATTTCTCCTACGAGCAGTACTTC CASSSTDFSYEQYF
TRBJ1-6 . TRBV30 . TGTGCCTGGAGTGTCGACTATAATTCACCCCTCCACTTT CAWSVDYNSPLHF
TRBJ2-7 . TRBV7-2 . TGTGCCAGCAGCTTAGCCTATACTAAAAGGCTGCCCGAGCAGTACTTC CASSLAYTKRLPEQYF
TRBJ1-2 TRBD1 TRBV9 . TGTGCCAGCAGCGTCTACGACAGGGAGGGAAAATACGGCTACACCTTC CASSVYDREGKYGYTF
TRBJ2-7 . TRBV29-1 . TGCAGCGTTCGGGCACATCCGAGCTCCTACGAGCAGTACTTC CSVRAHPSSYEQYF
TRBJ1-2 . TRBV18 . TGTGCCAGCTCACCAGAGAAGGGGGGGAACTATGGCTACACCTTC CASSPEKGGNYGYTF
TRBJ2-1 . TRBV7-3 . TGTGCCAGCAGCCTATCCGGAGCGGCCTACTCCTACAATGAGCAGTTCTTC CASSLSGAAYSYNEQFF
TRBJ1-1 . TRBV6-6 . TGTGCCAGCAGTCGGACCGGGACGGTTTTGAACACTGAAGCTTTCTTT CASSRTGTVLNTEAFF
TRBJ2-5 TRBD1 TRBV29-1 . TGCAGCGTCGACGACAGGGGCCGAGAGACCCAGTACTTC CSVDDRGRETQYF
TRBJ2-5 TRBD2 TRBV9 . TGTGCCAGCAGCGTAGAGGGGCTAGCGGGGCAAGAGACCCAGTACTTC CASSVEGLAGQETQYF
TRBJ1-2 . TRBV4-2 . TGTGCCAGCAGCCAAGACCGGGGAACCTATGGCTACACCTTC CASSQDRGTYGYTF
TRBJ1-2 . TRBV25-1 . TGTGCCAGCAAAGCAGGGCCGGAAGGCTACACCTTC CASKAGPEGYTF
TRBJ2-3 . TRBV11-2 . TGTGCCAGCAGCTTACCGCCGGGAGATACGCAGTATTTT CASSLPPGDTQYF
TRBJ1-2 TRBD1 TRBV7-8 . TGTGCCAGCAGCCCCGGACAGGACTATGGCTACACCTTC CASSPGQDYGYTF
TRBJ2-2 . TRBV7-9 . TGTGCCAGCAACCTAGGGGATATGACAACCGGGGAGCTGTTTTTT CASNLGDMTTGELFF
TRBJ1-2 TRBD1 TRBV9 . TGTGCCAGCAGCGTGGGACAGGGGGCCTATGGCTACACCTTC CASSVGQGAYGYTF
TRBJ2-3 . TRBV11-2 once TGTGCCAGCAGCTGGGACCCTGCTGGTACAGATACGCAGTATTTT CASSWDPAGTDTQYF
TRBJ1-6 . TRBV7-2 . TGTGCCAGCAGCTTAGGGCGAGGGCAGAGGACACCCCTCCACTTT CASSLGRGQRTPLHF
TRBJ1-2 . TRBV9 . TGTGCCAGCAGCGCTCAACAGGGATCTAAAGGCTACACCTTC CASSAQQGSKGYTF
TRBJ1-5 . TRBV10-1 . TGCGCCAGCAGTGAGGACCGACCTAGGGATCAGCCCCAGCATTTT CASSEDRPRDQPQHF
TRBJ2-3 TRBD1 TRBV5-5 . TGTGCCAGCAGCTTGAACAGGGGGTCGGTAGATACGCAGTATTTT CASSLNRGSVDTQYF
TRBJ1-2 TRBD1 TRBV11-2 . TGTGCCAGCAGGCCGACAGGGGGTTCTGAATTCTACACCTTC CASRPTGGSEFYTF
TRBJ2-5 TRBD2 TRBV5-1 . TGCGCCAGCAGCTCCCCGGGACTAGGCGAAGAGACCCAGTACTTC CASSSPGLGEETQYF
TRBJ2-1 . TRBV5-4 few TGTGCCAGCACCTTGAAAAGTGGCTCCTACAATGAGCAGTTCTTC CASTLKSGSYNEQFF
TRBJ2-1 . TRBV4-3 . TGCGCCAGCAGCCACGAGGGGGGGTACAATGAGCAGTTCTTC CASSHEGGYNEQFF
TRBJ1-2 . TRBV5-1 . TGCGCCAGCAGCTTGGACGGGGTTAGCTATGGCTACACCTTC CASSLDGVSYGYTF
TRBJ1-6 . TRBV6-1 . TGTGCCAGCAGTGAAGTATGGGAACGCTCCTCACCCCTCCACTTT CASSEVWERSSPLHF